Below are 7 T cell receptor beta chains sequenced from a single sample in a study of blood T cells in healthy people across ages (dated by TCRdb to between 2015 and 2016). The library was made by 5' RACE. The run used an Illumina HiSeq 2500. The second PCR ran for about 6 to 11 cycles and used a J-beta primer mix along with a sample-barcoded 5' primer. Starting from the raw public reads, TCRdb applied fastp trimming at Q25, assembled clones with MiXCR and retained in-frame beta chains. Rows matching on CDR3 protein sequence are summarized as one entry with the most common DNA and genes. This sample gives about 1.1 million distinct CDR3 sequences in total; 35% to 40% of them show up just once. The top ten clones comprise about 12% of the sample. What was sequenced was blood. The receptor set was obtained from a man aged 18 to 29 in good health.

J is TRBJ1-1 and V is TRBV20-1; D uncertain. Trimming removed 0 bases at V and 1 base at J, with 6 bases between. This CDR3 contains 13 residues. Germline V gives CDR1 DFQATT, CDR2 SNEGSKA (reference sequence). In DNA form, the CDR3 reads TGCAGTGCTAGAGATATACCGAACACTGAAGCTTTCTTT. Encoded protein: CSARDIPNTEAFF.

About this clonotype itself: Its ends do not fully match the called genes, so a read error is possible. The J gene is TRBJ2-7, the V gene TRBV7-2; perhaps TRBD1 as D (6 bases). CDR3 length equals 15 residues. Germline V gives CDR1 SGHTA, CDR2 FQGNSA. CDR3 DNA sequence: TGTGCCAGCAGCTTTGATCGTGGACAGAACTACGAGCGGTACTTC. It specifies CASSFDRGQNYERYF.

This clonotype has more than one count but fewer than ten. The J gene is TRBJ2-1, the V gene TRBV14; D possibly uses TRBD1 or TRBD2 (5 bases each). The CDR3 is 15 residues long. Trimming cost V 4 bases and J 0 bases, with 10 bases left between them. Looked up from germline, CDR1 is SGHDN and CDR2 is FVKESK. CDR3 amino acids: CASSPGTASYNEQFF. The CDR3 region has the DNA TGTGCCAGCAGCCCGGGGACGGCCTCCTACAATGAGCAGTTCTTC. Full variable domain (remainder filled in from reference TRBV14 and TRBJ2-1): EAGVTQFPSHSVIEKGQTVTLRCDPISGHDNLYWYRRVMGKEIKFLLHFVKESKQDESGMPNNRFLAERTGGTYSTLKVQPAELEDSGVYFCASSPGTASYNEQFFGPGTRLTVL.

The rearrangement joins TRBV20-1 to TRBJ1-2, with D hard to call. This CDR3 contains 11 residues. Trimming removed 3 bases at V and 6 bases at J, with 8 bases between. Germline V CDR1 and CDR2: DFQATT, SNEGSKA (reference sequence). The CDR3 here is CSASGVDGYTF. The CDR3 region has the DNA TGCAGTGCTAGTGGGGTGGATGGCTACACCTTC.

Only a few counts were recorded for this clonotype. The genes are TRBV7-2 and TRBJ2-1, with a tentative D call TRBD2 (7 bases). CDR1 is SGHTA and CDR2 is FQGNSA in the germline V gene. This CDR3 spans 14 amino acids. Deletions cut 4 bases from V and 7 bases from J, with 14 bases between. As DNA, the CDR3 is TGTGCCAGCAGCTCGGGGGGCCTGCGGAATGAGCAGTTCTTC. Encoded protein: CASSSGGLRNEQFF.

This chain links TRBV4-3 with TRBJ2-1; 8 bases match TRBD1. The CDR3 contains 13 residues. Losses at the gene ends were 1 base for V and 7 bases for J; bases not matched to a gene: 0. Germline assignment: CDR1 LGHNA and CDR2 YSLEER. The CDR3 region is CASSQGTGNEQFF. Written as DNA, the CDR3 is TGCGCCAGCAGCCAAGGGACAGGGAATGAGCAGTTCTTC.

A note on this clonotype: A much larger clone differs by one base, so this may be a read error. The rearrangement links TRBV12-3 or TRBV12-4 to TRBJ2-7; 8 bases agree with TRBD2. This CDR3 has 15 amino acids. V shed 5 bases and J 7 bases; nucleotides not matched to a gene: 13. This CDR3 is CASSNSGGPYNEQYF. DNA for the CDR3: TGTGCCAGCAGTAACAGCGGGGGCCCCTACAATGAGCAGTACTTC.